Sequencing of this TCR beta chain was carried out in a study of identical twins. Germline V lookup: CDR1 SQVTM, CDR2 ANQGSEA. V was pared by 0 bases and J by 5 bases, with 10 bases between. The CDR3 runs 13 residues. This clonotype turned up a few times. From the 5' RACE reads, TCRdb called clonotypes with MiXCR, one entry per CDR3 protein. The sample records roughly 540,000 distinct CDR3 sequences, about 20% being singletons. The sample also formed part of further work on T cells expressing NK-cell markers. That work adds: Each TCR beta repertoire originated in sorted T cells that were CD3+CD56+NKG2C+, CD3+CD56+NKG2C- or CD3+CD56-NKG2C+. Topping the CD3+CD56-NKG2C+ fraction as well were these clonotypes, in several donors.

Sequenced sample: CD4+ T cells sorted from blood. The chain combines TRBV29-1 with TRBJ1-2; tentatively, D is TRBD1 (5 bases). The TCR originated in a woman aged 18 to 35 in good health. CDR3 amino acids: CSVEELKGYGYTF. The CDR3, as DNA: TGCAGCGTTGAAGAGTTAAAGGGGTATGGCTACACCTTC.